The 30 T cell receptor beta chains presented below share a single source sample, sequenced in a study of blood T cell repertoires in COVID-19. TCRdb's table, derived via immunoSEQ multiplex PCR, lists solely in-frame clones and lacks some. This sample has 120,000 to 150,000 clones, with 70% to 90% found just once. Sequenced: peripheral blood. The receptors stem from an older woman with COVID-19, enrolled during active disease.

CDR3 in amino acids: CASSVDSNTGELFF. For the CDR3, the DNA is TGTGCCAGCAGCGTTGACTCGAACACCGGGGAGCTGTTTTTT. The chain uses TRBV6-4 and TRBJ2-2, with D hard to call. The CDR3 covers 14 residues. The germline gives CDR1 MRHNA, CDR2 SNTAGT. Between the trimmed V and J ends, which lost 6 bases and 0 bases, there was a span of 8 bases.

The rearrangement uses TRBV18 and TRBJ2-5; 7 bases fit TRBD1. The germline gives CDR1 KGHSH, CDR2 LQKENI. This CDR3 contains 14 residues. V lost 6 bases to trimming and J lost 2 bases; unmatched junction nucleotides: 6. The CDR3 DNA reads TGTGCCAGCTCTCCTCCGGGACAGCAAGAGACCCAGTACTTC. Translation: CASSPPGQQETQYF.

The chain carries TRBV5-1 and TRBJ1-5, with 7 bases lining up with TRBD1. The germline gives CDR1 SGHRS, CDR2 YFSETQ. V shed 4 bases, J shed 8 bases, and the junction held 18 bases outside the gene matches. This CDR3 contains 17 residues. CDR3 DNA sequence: TGCGCCAGCAGCACAGGACAGGCCGGGCGGTTAAATGAGCCCCAGCATTTT. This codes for CASSTGQAGRLNEPQHF.

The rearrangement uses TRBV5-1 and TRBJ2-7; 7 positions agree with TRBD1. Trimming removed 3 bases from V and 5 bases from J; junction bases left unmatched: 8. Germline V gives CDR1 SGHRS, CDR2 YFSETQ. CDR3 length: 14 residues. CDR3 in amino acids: CASSSGQEFDEQYF. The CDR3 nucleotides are TGCGCCAGCAGCTCCGGACAGGAGTTCGACGAGCAGTACTTC.

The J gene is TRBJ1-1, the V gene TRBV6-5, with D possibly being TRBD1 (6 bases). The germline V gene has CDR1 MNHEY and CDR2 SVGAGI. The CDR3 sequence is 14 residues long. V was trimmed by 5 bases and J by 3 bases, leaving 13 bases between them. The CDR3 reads CASSRGGGDTEAFF. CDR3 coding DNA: TGTGCCAGCAGTAGAGGGGGGGGTGACACTGAAGCTTTCTTT.

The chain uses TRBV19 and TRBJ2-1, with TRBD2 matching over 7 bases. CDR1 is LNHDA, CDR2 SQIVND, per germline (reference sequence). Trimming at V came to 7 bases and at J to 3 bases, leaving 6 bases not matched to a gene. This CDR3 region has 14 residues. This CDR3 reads CASKAGGGYNEQFF. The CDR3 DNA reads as TGTGCCAGTAAGGCGGGCGGGGGCTACAATGAGCAGTTCTTC.

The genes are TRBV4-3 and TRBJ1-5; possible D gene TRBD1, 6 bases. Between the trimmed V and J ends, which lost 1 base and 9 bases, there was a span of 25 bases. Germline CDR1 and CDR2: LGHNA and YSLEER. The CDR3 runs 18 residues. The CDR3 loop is CASSQVITRDTSRVPQHF. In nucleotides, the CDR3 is TGCGCCAGCAGCCAAGTCATTACCCGGGACACTTCTAGGGTGCCCCAGCATTTT.

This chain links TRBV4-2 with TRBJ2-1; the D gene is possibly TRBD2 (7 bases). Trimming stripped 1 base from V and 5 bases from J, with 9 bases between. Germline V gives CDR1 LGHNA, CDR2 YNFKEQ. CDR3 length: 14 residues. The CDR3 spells CASSQGGGHNEQFF. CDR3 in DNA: TGTGCCAGCAGCCAAGGGGGGGGGCACAATGAGCAGTTCTTC.

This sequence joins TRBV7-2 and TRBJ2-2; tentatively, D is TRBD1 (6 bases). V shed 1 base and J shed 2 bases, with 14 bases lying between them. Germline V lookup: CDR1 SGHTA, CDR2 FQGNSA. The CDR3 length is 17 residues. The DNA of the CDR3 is TGTGCCAGCAGCTTAGTGGTGGACAGCCGAAACACCGGGGAGCTGTTTTTT. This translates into CASSLVVDSRNTGELFF.

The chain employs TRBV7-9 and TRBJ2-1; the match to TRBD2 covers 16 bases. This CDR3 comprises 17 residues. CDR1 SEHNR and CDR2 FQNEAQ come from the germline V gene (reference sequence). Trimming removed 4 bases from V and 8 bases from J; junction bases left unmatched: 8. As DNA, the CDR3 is TGTGCCAGCAGCTCGGGACTAGCGGGGGGGCTTGCCCATGAGCAGTTCTTC. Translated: CASSSGLAGGLAHEQFF.

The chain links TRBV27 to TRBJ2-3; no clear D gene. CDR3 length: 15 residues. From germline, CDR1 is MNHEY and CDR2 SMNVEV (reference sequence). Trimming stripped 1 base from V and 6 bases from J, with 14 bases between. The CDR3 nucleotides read TGTGCCAGCAGTTTATGGTCGCTAGAGAGGGATACGCAGTATTTT. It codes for CASSLWSLERDTQYF.

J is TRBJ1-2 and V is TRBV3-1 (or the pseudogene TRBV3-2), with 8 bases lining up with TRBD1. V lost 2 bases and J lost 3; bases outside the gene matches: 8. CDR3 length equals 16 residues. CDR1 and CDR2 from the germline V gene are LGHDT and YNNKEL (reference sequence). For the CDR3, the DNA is TGTGCCAGCAGCCAATTACAGGACAGGGCCGACTATGGCTACACCTTC. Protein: CASSQLQDRADYGYTF.

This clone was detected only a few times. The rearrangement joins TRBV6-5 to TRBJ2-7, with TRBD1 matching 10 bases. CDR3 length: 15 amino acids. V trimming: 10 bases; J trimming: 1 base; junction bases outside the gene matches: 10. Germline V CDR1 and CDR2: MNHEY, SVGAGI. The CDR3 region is CATNSGQGSSYEQYF. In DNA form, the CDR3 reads TGTGCCACTAATTCGGGACAGGGGTCGTCCTACGAGCAGTACTTC.

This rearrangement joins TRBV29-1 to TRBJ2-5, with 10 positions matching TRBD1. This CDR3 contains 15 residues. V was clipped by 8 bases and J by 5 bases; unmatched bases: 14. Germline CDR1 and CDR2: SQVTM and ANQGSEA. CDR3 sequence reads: CSTRLGQGTHETQYF. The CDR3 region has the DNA TGCAGCACCCGGTTGGGACAGGGGACCCACGAGACCCAGTACTTC.

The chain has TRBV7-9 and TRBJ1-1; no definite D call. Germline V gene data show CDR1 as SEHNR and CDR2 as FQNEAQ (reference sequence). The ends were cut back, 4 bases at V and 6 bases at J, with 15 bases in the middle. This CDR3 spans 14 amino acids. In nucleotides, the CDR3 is TGTGCCAGCAGCTCCTCCCCCGGGGTGGCTGAAGCTTTCTTT. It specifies CASSSSPGVAEAFF.

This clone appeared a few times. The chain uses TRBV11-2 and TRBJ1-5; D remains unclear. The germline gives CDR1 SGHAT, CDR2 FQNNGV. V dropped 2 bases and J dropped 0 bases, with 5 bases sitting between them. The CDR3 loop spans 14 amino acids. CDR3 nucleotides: TGTGCCAGCAGCTTAACAGTTAGCAATCAGCCCCAGCATTTT. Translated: CASSLTVSNQPQHF. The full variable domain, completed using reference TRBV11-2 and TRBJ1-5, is EAGVAQSPRYKIIEKRQSVAFWCNPISGHATLYWYQQILGQGPKLLIQFQNNGVVDDSQLPKDRFSAERLKGVDSTLKIQPAKLEDSAVYLCASSLTVSNQPQHFGDGTRLSIL.

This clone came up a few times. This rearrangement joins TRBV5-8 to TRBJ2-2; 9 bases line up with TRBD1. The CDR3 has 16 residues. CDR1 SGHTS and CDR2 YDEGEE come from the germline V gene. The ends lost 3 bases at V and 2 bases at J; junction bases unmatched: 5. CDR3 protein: CASSSGQGTNTGELFF. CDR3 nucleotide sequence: TGTGCCAGCAGCTCAGGACAGGGGACAAACACCGGGGAGCTGTTTTTT.

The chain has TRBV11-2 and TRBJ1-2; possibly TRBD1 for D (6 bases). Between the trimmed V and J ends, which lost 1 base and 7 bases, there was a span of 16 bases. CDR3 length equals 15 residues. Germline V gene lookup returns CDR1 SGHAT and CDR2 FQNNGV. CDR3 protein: CASSLGQDHLSGYTF. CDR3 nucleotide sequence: TGTGCCAGCAGCTTAGGACAGGACCACCTATCTGGCTACACCTTC.

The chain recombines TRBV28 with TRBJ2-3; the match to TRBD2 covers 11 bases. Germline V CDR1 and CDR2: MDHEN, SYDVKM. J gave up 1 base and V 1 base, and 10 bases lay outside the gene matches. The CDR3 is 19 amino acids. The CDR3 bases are TGTGCCAGCAGTTTATTTCTCCTAGCGGGGGGCCGGGGCACAGATACGCAGTATTTT. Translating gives CASSLFLLAGGRGTDTQYF.

The CDR3 loop is CASSTPFRGTSGGVPGRTQYF. In nucleotides, the CDR3 is TGTGCCAGCAGTACGCCCTTCCGGGGGACTAGCGGGGGGGTTCCTGGGAGAACCCAGTACTTC. This chain joins TRBV6-2 or TRBV6-3 and TRBJ2-5; 16 bases agree with TRBD2. The germline CDR1 and CDR2 sequences are MNHEY and SVGEGT. This CDR3 has 21 residues. The trim removed 5 bases at V and 8 bases at J, leaving 23 bases unmatched.

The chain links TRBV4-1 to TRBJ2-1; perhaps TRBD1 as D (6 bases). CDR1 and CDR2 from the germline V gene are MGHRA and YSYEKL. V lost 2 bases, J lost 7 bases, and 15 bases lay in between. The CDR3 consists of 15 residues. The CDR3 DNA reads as TGCGCCAGCAGCCAATTTGACAGGACGGTGAATGAGCAGTTCTTC. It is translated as CASSQFDRTVNEQFF.

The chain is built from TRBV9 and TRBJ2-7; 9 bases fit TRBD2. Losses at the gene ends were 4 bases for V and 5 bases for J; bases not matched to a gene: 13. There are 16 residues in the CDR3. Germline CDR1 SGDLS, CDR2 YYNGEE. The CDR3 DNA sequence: TGTGCCAGCAGCTCCTACGGGCGGGGGGGCTTTGACGAGCAGTACTTC. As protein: CASSSYGRGGFDEQYF.

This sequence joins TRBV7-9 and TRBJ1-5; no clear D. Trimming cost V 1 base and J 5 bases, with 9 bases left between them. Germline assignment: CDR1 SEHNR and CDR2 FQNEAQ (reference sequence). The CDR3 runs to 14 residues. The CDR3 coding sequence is TGTGCCAGCAGCTTAGAGGGAGTGCATCAGCCCCAGCATTTT. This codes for CASSLEGVHQPQHF.

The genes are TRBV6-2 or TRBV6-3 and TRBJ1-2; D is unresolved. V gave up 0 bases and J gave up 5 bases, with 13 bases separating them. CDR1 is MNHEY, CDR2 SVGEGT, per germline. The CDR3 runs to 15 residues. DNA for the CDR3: TGTGCCAGCAGTTACTCGATCGCCCCAGTTTATGGCTACACCTTC. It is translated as CASSYSIAPVYGYTF.

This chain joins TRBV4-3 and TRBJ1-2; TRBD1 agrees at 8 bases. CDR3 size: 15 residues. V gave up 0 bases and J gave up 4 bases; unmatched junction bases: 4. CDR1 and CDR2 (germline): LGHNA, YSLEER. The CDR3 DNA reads TGCGCCAGCAGCCAAGAAATTACAGGGGGCTATGGCTACACCTTC. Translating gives CASSQEITGGYGYTF.

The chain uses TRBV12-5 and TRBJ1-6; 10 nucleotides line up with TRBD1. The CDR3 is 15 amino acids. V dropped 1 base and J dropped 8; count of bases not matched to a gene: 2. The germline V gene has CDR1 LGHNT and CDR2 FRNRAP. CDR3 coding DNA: TGTGCTAGTGGTTTGGGACAGGGGGCGTATTCACCCCTCCACTTT. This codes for CASGLGQGAYSPLHF. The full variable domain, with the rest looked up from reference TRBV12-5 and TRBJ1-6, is DARVTQTPRHKVTEMGQEVTMRCQPILGHNTVFWYRQTMMQGLELLAYFRNRAPLDDSGMPKDRFSAEMPDATLATLKIQPSEPRDSAVYFCASGLGQGAYSPLHFGNGTRLTVT.

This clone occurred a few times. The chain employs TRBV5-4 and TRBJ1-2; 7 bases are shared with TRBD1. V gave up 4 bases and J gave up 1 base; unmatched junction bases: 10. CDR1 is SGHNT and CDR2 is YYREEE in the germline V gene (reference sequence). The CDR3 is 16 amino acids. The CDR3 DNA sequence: TGTGCCAGCAGCCGGAACGGACAGGTGATTAACTATGGCTACACCTTC. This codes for CASSRNGQVINYGYTF.

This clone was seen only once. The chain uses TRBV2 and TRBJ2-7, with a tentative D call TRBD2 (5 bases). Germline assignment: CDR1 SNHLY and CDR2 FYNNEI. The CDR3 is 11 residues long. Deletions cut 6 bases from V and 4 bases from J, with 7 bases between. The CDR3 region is CASSQRYEQYF. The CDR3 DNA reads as TGTGCCAGCAGCCAGCGGTACGAGCAGTACTTC.

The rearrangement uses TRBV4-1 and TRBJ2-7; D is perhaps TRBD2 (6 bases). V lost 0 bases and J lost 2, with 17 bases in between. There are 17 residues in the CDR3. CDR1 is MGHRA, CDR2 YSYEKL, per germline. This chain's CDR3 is CASSQERGNFATYEQYF. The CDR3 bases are TGCGCCAGCAGCCAAGAGCGGGGTAACTTCGCCACCTACGAGCAGTACTTC.

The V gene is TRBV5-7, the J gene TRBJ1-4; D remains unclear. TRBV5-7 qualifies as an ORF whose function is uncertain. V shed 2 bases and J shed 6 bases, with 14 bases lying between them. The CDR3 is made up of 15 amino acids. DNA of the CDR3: TGTGCCAGCAGCTTACCGCCCTCGAGGCATGAAAAACTGTTTTTT. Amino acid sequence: CASSLPPSRHEKLFF.